This TCR beta chain was identified in a study of cytomegalovirus exposure and HLA in healthy donors. PCR involved 60 Vbeta and 13 Jbeta primers. TCRdb's table, derived via immunoSEQ multiplex PCR, lists solely in-frame clones and lacks some. The table records some 130,000 clones, 75% to 80% of them present only once. CDR3 length: 16 amino acids. V shed 2 bases, J shed 4 bases, and the junction held 8 bases outside the gene matches. CDR1 KGHSH and CDR2 LQKENI come from the germline V gene. V is TRBV18 and J is TRBJ2-1; 7 positions match TRBD1. This TCR came from a man under 40 in good health and CMV-seronegative. The sequencing sample was made of PBMCs. The CDR3 DNA sequence: TGTGCCAGCTCACCAAACGTGGGACAGACTTACAATGAGCAGTTCTTC. Amino acids: CASSPNVGQTYNEQFF.